This entry lists 25 T cell receptor beta chains sequenced from one sample in a study of T cells in Graves' hyperthyroidism and ophthalmopathy. TCR beta CDR3 sequences were amplified from RNA transcripts. The TCR CDR3 first-round RT-PCR relied on the HTBI primer set. TCRdb reprocessed the multiplex PCR reads via MiXCR and lists one record per CDR3 protein. The sample lists about 350,000 distinct CDR3 sequences; 15% to 20% were seen once. The sequencing input was blood. These receptors all come from a woman aged 40 to 50 with Graves' ophthalmopathy.

This clonotype was observed many times. The chain combines TRBV7-6 with TRBJ2-5; D perhaps matches TRBD2 (6 bases). The length of the CDR3 is 14 residues. Per the germline V gene, CDR1 is SGHVS and CDR2 is FNYEAQ. V was trimmed by 4 bases and J by 2 bases, leaving 11 bases between them. The DNA for the CDR3 is TGTGCCAGCAGCTCCCCGGGACTTCAAGAGACCCAGTACTTC. Encoded protein: CASSSPGLQETQYF.

This clonotype was seen once. The chain links TRBV27 to TRBJ2-7, with D tentatively TRBD1 (7 bases). V was trimmed by 1 base and J by 5 bases, leaving 15 bases between them. This CDR3 spans 15 amino acids. CDR1 and CDR2 from the germline V gene are MNHEY and SMNVEV (reference sequence). The CDR3 loop reads CASSLFQGGLNEQYF. The CDR3 DNA follows: TGTGCCAGCAGTTTATTCCAGGGGGGTTTAAACGAGCAGTACTTC.

This clonotype was recorded at least ten times. V gene TRBV6-1 combines with J gene TRBJ1-6, with no clear D. CDR3 length equals 13 residues. Trimming shortened V by 6 bases and J by 7 bases, and 10 bases separated the two germline ends. Germline assignment: CDR1 MNHNS and CDR2 SASEGT. CDR3 bases: TGTGCCAGCAGACGGAAGGAAAATTCACCCCTCCACTTT. It encodes CASRRKENSPLHF.

There are many counts of this clonotype. The chain joins TRBV19 to TRBJ2-5; D is unresolved. The germline gives CDR1 LNHDA, CDR2 SQIVND (reference sequence). There are 13 residues in the CDR3. Trimming removed 3 bases from V and 3 bases from J, with 8 bases in between. This chain's CDR3 is CASSIAGKETQYF. The CDR3 bases are TGTGCCAGTAGTATCGCAGGAAAAGAGACCCAGTACTTC.

This chain uses TRBV29-1 with TRBJ2-6; no definite D call. CDR1 SQVTM and CDR2 ANQGSEA come from the germline V gene. The CDR3 is 13 residues long. V was shortened by 4 bases and J by 2 bases, with 6 bases between the two germline ends. DNA of the CDR3: TGCAGCGTTGGGGTTGCTGGGGCCAACGTCCTGACTTTC. It specifies CSVGVAGANVLTF. Looking up the rest from reference TRBV29-1 and TRBJ2-6 gives the full variable domain: SAVISQKPSRDICQRGTSLTIQCQVDSQVTMMFWYRQQPGQSLTLIATANQGSEATYESGFVIDKFPISRPNLTFSTLTVSNMSPEDSSIYLCSVGVAGANVLTFGAGSRLTVL.

This clonotype was seen many times. This chain connects TRBV11-2 to TRBJ2-4, with D possibly being TRBD1 or TRBD2 (5 bases each). Per germline, CDR1 SGHAT and CDR2 FQNNGV. The CDR3 is made up of 19 amino acids. Deletions cut 1 base from V and 0 bases from J, with 19 bases between. The CDR3 loop reads CASSLGKTGGFLAKNIQYF. As DNA, the CDR3 is TGTGCCAGCAGCTTAGGAAAAACAGGCGGGTTCTTAGCCAAAAACATTCAGTACTTC.

This clonotype was counted at least ten times. The chain links TRBV2 to TRBJ2-7; the D is unclear. The germline V gene has CDR1 SNHLY and CDR2 FYNNEI. Trimming pared 4 bases from V and 9 bases from J, leaving 10 bases between. The length of the CDR3 is 11 residues. CDR3 in DNA: TGTGCCAGCAGTGTCTTAATGGTGCAGTACTTC. Residues: CASSVLMVQYF. Based on the CDR3 plus reference TRBV2 and TRBJ2-7, the full variable domain is EPEVTQTPSHQVTQMGQEVILRCVPISNHLYFYWYRQILGQKVEFLVSFYNNEISEKSEIFDDQFSVERPDGSNFTLKIRSTKLEDSAMYFCASSVLMVQYFGPGTRLTVT.

This clonotype was detected ten times or more. The gene calls are TRBV18 and TRBJ1-1; no clear D. Germline loops: CDR1 KGHSH, CDR2 LQKENI. The CDR3 is made up of 13 amino acids. The V and J ends lost 1 base and 7 bases respectively, with 10 bases between them. The CDR3 coding sequence is TGTGCCAGCTCACCACAGGGAACGGTTGAAGCTTTCTTT. This codes for CASSPQGTVEAFF.

In its sample, this clonotype was seen many times. The V call is TRBV27, the J call TRBJ2-5; TRBD1 agrees at 9 bases. CDR1 and CDR2 (germline): MNHEY, SMNVEV (reference sequence). This CDR3 has 14 residues. V was clipped by 6 bases and J by 5 bases; unmatched bases: 7. CDR3 protein: CASRYRGRGETQYF. In nucleotides, the CDR3 is TGTGCCAGCAGGTACAGGGGGCGCGGGGAGACCCAGTACTTC.

This clonotype has a count of ten or more. The rearrangement links TRBV28 to TRBJ1-5, with D unclear. V was pared by 4 bases and J by 4 bases, with 20 bases between. From germline, CDR1 is MDHEN and CDR2 SYDVKM. The CDR3 runs 17 residues. The CDR3 sequence: CASSSSNGFDDNQPQHF. For the CDR3, the DNA is TGTGCCAGCAGTTCAAGTAACGGGTTCGACGATAATCAGCCCCAGCATTTT.

This clonotype was seen ten or more times. The rearrangement joins TRBV27 to TRBJ2-7; the match to TRBD2 covers 9 bases. V trimming: 2 bases; J trimming: 6 bases; junction bases outside the gene matches: 5. Germline V lookup: CDR1 MNHEY, CDR2 SMNVEV (reference sequence). There are 14 residues in the CDR3. CDR3 sequence reads: CASSLHSGRAEQYF. The CDR3 nucleotides read TGTGCCAGCAGTTTACATAGCGGGAGAGCCGAGCAGTACTTC.

Ten or more counts support this clonotype. The genes are TRBV7-9 and TRBJ1-3; D is unresolved. Trimming took off 5 bases at V and 2 bases at J, with 13 bases between the two ends. The germline V gene has CDR1 SEHNR and CDR2 FQNEAQ (reference sequence). CDR3 size: 15 residues. This CDR3 reads CASSPTGTAGNTIYF. The CDR3 DNA reads TGTGCCAGCAGCCCCACCGGAACGGCTGGAAACACCATATATTTT.

Ten or more counts support this clonotype. The gene calls are TRBV6-2 or TRBV6-3 and TRBJ1-5; D is undetermined. Germline V CDR1 and CDR2: MNHEY, SVGEGT. This CDR3 has 15 residues. V was pared by 4 bases and J by 0 bases, with 10 bases between. CDR3 region: CASSWLGSSNQPQHF. The CDR3 DNA follows: TGTGCCAGCAGTTGGTTGGGAAGTAGCAATCAGCCCCAGCATTTT.

For this clonotype: One end of the junction varies from germline; a read error may be responsible. V gene TRBV6-1 combines with J gene TRBJ2-3, with 8 positions matching TRBD2. The CDR3 contains 15 residues. Germline CDR1 is MNHNS and CDR2 is SASEGT. The CDR3 DNA reads TGTGCCAGCAGAGCTTTAGCGGGACTCACAGATACGCATTATTTT. It translates to CASRALAGLTDTHYF.

This clonotype occurred many times. The chain has TRBV2 and TRBJ1-5, with D unclear. Trimming left V 6 bases short and J 1 base short, with 13 bases between. The germline V gene encodes CDR1 SNHLY and CDR2 FYNNEI. This CDR3 spans 15 amino acids. The CDR3 loop is CASRASSFSNQPQHF. For the CDR3, the DNA is TGTGCCAGCAGGGCGTCCTCCTTCAGCAATCAGCCCCAGCATTTT.

The V gene is TRBV11-2, the J gene TRBJ2-5; tentatively, D is TRBD1 (6 bases). This CDR3 is built from 17 residues. CDR1 is SGHAT, CDR2 FQNNGV, per germline. The V gene lost 5 bases and the J gene lost 5 bases, with 24 bases spanning the gap. The DNA of the CDR3 is TGTGCCAGCAGCAAATCGCCGTCCAGGGGTGGGGACGAGACCCAGTACTTC. Residues: CASSKSPSRGGDETQYF.

This clonotype was seen only a few times. The chain combines TRBV3-1 with TRBJ2-2; D remains ambiguous. The CDR3 is 15 residues long. The germline CDR1 and CDR2 sequences are LGHDT and YNNKEL (reference sequence). V was pared by 1 base and J by 1 base, with 7 bases between. The CDR3 sequence: CASSQVTRNTGELFF. CDR3 bases: TGTGCCAGCAGCCAAGTTACGCGGAACACCGGGGAGCTGTTTTTT.

At least ten counts were recorded for this clonotype. The chain joins TRBV28 to TRBJ2-7; D gene uncertain. Trimming pared 6 bases from V and 4 bases from J, leaving 7 bases between. Germline CDR1 and CDR2: MDHEN and SYDVKM. There are 11 residues in the CDR3. CDR3 nucleotides: TGTGCCAGCAGCCATACGTACGAGCAGTACTTC. This translates into CASSHTYEQYF. Using reference TRBV28 and TRBJ2-7 for the parts outside the CDR3, the full variable domain is DVKVTQSSRYLVKRTGEKVFLECVQDMDHENMFWYRQDPGLGLRLIYFSYDVKMKEKGDIPEGYSVSREKKERFSLILESASTNQTSMYLCASSHTYEQYFGPGTRLTVT.

This clonotype was recorded at least ten times. V gene TRBV28 combines with J gene TRBJ1-5; 9 bases line up with TRBD1. CDR1 is MDHEN, CDR2 SYDVKM, per germline. The CDR3 is 15 residues long. V shed 6 bases and J 3 bases; nucleotides not matched to a gene: 6. Here the CDR3 reads CASRSQGALNQPQHF. The CDR3 nucleotides are TGTGCCAGCAGATCACAGGGGGCCCTCAATCAGCCCCAGCATTTT.

This clonotype was detected a few times. The chain uses TRBV5-1 and TRBJ2-2; no clear D. Trimming took off 1 base at V and 8 bases at J, with 9 bases between the two ends. Looked up from germline, CDR1 is SGHRS and CDR2 is YFSETQ. The CDR3 sequence is 13 residues long. The CDR3 sequence: CASSLILPGELFF. CDR3 sequence (DNA): TGCGCCAGCAGCTTGATCTTACCGGGGGAGCTGTTTTTT. Full variable domain (missing parts from reference TRBV5-1 and TRBJ2-2): KAGVTQTPRYLIKTRGQQVTLSCSPISGHRSVSWYQQTPGQGLQFLFEYFSETQRNKGNFPGRFSGRQFSNSRSEMNVSTLELGDSALYLCASSLILPGELFFGEGSRLTVL.

The rearrangement joins TRBV14 to TRBJ2-7; 7 nucleotides match TRBD2. There are 14 residues in the CDR3. The J segment lost 3 bases and the V segment lost 0 bases, leaving 2 bases of the junction unmatched. The germline gives CDR1 SGHDN, CDR2 FVKESK. CDR3 nucleotides: TGTGCCAGCAGCCAAGACAGGGAGGGCTACGAGCAGTACTTC. Translating gives CASSQDREGYEQYF.

This clonotype was seen many times. The V gene is TRBV5-1, the J gene TRBJ2-5; 11 bases map to TRBD2. V lost 4 bases and J lost 5; bases outside the gene matches: 7. Germline V lookup: CDR1 SGHRS, CDR2 YFSETQ. The CDR3 spans 15 residues. The CDR3: CASSKTSGSMETQYF. In nucleotides, the CDR3 is TGCGCCAGCAGCAAAACTAGCGGGAGCATGGAGACCCAGTACTTC.

This clonotype was counted at least ten times. The chain links TRBV29-1 to TRBJ2-5; 11 positions agree with TRBD2. V lost 6 bases to trimming and J lost 2 bases; unmatched junction nucleotides: 17. Germline CDR1 is SQVTM and CDR2 is ANQGSEA. The CDR3 length is 18 residues. The CDR3 protein is CSVRIGTSGFPSQETQYF. In DNA, the CDR3 is TGCAGCGTCCGGATCGGGACTAGCGGTTTTCCCAGTCAAGAGACCCAGTACTTC. Using reference TRBV29-1 and TRBJ2-5 for the parts outside the CDR3, the full variable domain is SAVISQKPSRDICQRGTSLTIQCQVDSQVTMMFWYRQQPGQSLTLIATANQGSEATYESGFVIDKFPISRPNLTFSTLTVSNMSPEDSSIYLCSVRIGTSGFPSQETQYFGPGTRLLVL.

This clonotype has only a few counts. This chain connects TRBV27 to TRBJ2-7; TRBD1 matches 9 bases. CDR1 and CDR2 (germline): MNHEY, SMNVEV (reference sequence). This CDR3 has 14 amino acids. The trim removed 5 bases at V and 5 bases at J, leaving 7 bases unmatched. As DNA, the CDR3 is TGTGCCAGCAGTCCCCTCGGGACAGGGCACGAGCAGTACTTC. It yields the protein CASSPLGTGHEQYF.

This clonotype was seen many times. J is TRBJ2-5 and V is TRBV6-1; TRBD2 matches 13 bases. The CDR3 spans 21 residues. The germline gives CDR1 MNHNS, CDR2 SASEGT. The junction had 17 bases not matched to a gene; V was cut back by 2 bases and J by 2 bases. CDR3 DNA: TGTGCCAGCAGTGAACAACTAGCGGGAGGGCCGGTGGGGTGGGGTCAAGAGACCCAGTACTTC. As protein: CASSEQLAGGPVGWGQETQYF.